This T cell receptor (beta chain) comes out of a study of OX40 agonist ivuxolimab in advanced cancers. TCRdb's table, derived via immunoSEQ multiplex PCR, lists solely in-frame clones and lacks some. The table includes some 80,000 clones, under 90% detected once. The germline V gene encodes CDR1 SGHTA and CDR2 FQGNSA. CDR3 length equals 11 residues. The ends were cut back, 4 bases at V and 2 bases at J, with 1 base in the middle. The source was CD4+ or CD8+ T cells sorted from blood, collected in a trial of the OX40 agonist ivuxolimab. The genes are TRBV7-2 and TRBJ2-3; D not resolved. This TCR derives from an adult with an advanced solid tumor such as melanoma, head and neck, liver or kidney cancer. CDR3 sequence reads: CASSSTDTQYF. The CDR3 nucleotides read TGTGCCAGCAGCTCCACAGATACGCAGTATTTT.